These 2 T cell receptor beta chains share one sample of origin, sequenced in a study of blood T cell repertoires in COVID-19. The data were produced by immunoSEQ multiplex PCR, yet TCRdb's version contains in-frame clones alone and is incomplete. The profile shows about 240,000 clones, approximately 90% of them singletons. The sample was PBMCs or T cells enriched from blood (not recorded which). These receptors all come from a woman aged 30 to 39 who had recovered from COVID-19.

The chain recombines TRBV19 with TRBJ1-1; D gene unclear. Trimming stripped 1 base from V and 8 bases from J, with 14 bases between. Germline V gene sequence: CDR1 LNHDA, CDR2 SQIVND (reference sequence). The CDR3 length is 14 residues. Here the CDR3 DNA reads TGTGCCAGTAGTATAGTCCGGCAGGTACCAGAAGCTTTCTTT. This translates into CASSIVRQVPEAFF. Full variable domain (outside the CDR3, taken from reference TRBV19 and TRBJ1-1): DGGITQSPKYLFRKEGQNVTLSCEQNLNHDAMYWYRQDPGQGLRLIYYSQIVNDFQKGDIAEGYSVSREKKESFPLTVTSAQKNPTAFYLCASSIVRQVPEAFFGQGTRLTVV.

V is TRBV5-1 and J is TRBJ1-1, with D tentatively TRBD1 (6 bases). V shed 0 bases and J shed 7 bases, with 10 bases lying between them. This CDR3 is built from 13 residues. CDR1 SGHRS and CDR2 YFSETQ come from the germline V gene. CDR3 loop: CASSLARQVEAFF. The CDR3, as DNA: TGCGCCAGCAGCTTGGCCAGACAGGTTGAAGCTTTCTTT.